This T cell receptor (beta chain) is drawn from a study of CD4 T cell repertoires in COVID-19. Study outcomes and limitations: Two or all three memory subsets shared several highly expanded SARS-CoV-2-reactive clonotypes.

The V and J ends lost 2 bases and 6 bases respectively, with 10 bases between them. The CDR3 is 13 residues long. Germline CDR1 reads SEHNR; CDR2 reads FQNEAQ (reference sequence). This clone was detected only once. Its antigen is unidentified. The data were produced by immunoSEQ multiplex PCR, yet TCRdb's version contains in-frame clones alone and is incomplete. The sample holds about 75,000 clones; 83% are singletons and the top ten take 0.5% to 0.6%. The TCR was taken from a human donor who had COVID-19. Specimen: CD4+ T cells from peripheral blood, collected after recovery from COVID-19. J is TRBJ1-2 and V is TRBV7-9; D might be TRBD1 (6 bases). The CDR3 is CASSLKTGNGYTF. CDR3 in DNA: TGTGCCAGCAGCTTAAAAACAGGGAATGGCTACACCTTC.